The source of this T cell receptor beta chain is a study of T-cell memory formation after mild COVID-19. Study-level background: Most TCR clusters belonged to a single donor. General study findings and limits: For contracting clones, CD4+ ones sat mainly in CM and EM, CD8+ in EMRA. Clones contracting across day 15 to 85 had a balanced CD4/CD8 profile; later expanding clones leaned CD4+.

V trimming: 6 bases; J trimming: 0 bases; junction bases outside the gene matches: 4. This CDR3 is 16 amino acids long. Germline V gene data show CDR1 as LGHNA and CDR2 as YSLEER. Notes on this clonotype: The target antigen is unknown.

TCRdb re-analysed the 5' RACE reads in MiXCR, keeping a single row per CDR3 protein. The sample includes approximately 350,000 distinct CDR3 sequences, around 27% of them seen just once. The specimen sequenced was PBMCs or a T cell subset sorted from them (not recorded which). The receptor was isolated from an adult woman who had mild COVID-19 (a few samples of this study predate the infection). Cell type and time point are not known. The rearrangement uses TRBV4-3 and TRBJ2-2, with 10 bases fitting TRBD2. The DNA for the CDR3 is TGCGCCAGCAGTCCCGGGACTAGCGCGAACACCGGGGAGCTGTTTTTT. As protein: CASSPGTSANTGELFF.